These 12 T cell receptor beta chains came from one sample sequenced in a study of CD8+CD57+ T cells in acquired aplastic anemia. Researchers used genomic DNA as the template to profile TCR beta VDJ and CDR3. TCRdb ran MiXCR on the reads and lists one entry per CDR3 protein. The sample yields 200,000 to 250,000 distinct CDR3 sequences, 65% seen once. Individuals selected for sequencing had exhibited CD8+CD57+ cell expansion on flow cytometry. The sequencing input was sorted CD4+, CD8+, or CD8+CD57+ T cells (not recorded which) from PBMCs. These receptors originate from a human donor with aplastic anemia.

J is TRBJ2-1 and V is TRBV7-1; the match to TRBD2 covers 9 bases. TRBV7-1 counts as an open reading frame of uncertain function. Trimming at V came to 6 bases and at J to 3 bases, leaving 12 bases not matched to a gene. The CDR3 has 17 amino acids. The CDR3 DNA sequence: TGTGCCAGCAGTTCCGGGGGTAGCGGGAGTATCTACAATGAGCAGTTCTTC. Protein: CASSSGGSGSIYNEQFF.

The rearrangement links TRBV5-1 to TRBJ2-2; weak D call: TRBD2 (5 bases). This CDR3 contains 15 residues. The V and J ends lost 2 bases and 0 bases respectively, with 8 bases between them. Germline CDR1 is SGHRS and CDR2 is YFSETQ. The CDR3 protein is CASSLATTNTGELFF. The CDR3 region has the DNA TGCGCCAGCAGCTTAGCGACTACGAACACCGGGGAGCTGTTTTTT.

The sample holds many counts of this clonotype. This rearrangement joins TRBV15 to TRBJ2-5; unclear D gene. Deletions cut 2 bases from V and 5 bases from J, with 15 bases between. The CDR3 consists of 15 residues. Germline V gives CDR1 LNHNV, CDR2 YYDKDF (reference sequence). The CDR3 is CATSRPRVEGETQYF. CDR3 in DNA: TGTGCCACCAGCAGACCCCGTGTTGAAGGCGAGACCCAGTACTTC.

The V call is TRBV10-3, the J call TRBJ2-7; D assignment may be TRBD1 or TRBD2 (5 bases each). CDR3 length: 13 amino acids. Germline V gene sequence: CDR1 ENHRY, CDR2 SYGVKD. Trimming stripped 9 bases from V and 2 bases from J, with 14 bases between. CDR3 bases: TGTGCCATTTCGGGGCAGAGAACCTACGAGCAGTACTTC. As protein: CAISGQRTYEQYF.

This clonotype was picked up a small number of times. V is TRBV7-9 and J is TRBJ2-2; D is perhaps TRBD1 (6 bases). Trimming stripped 6 bases from V and 1 base from J, with 6 bases between. Germline values: CDR1 SEHNR, CDR2 FQNEAQ (reference sequence). This CDR3 has 13 amino acids. CDR3 sequence (DNA): TGTGCCAGCAGGACAGGGAACACCGGGGAGCTGTTTTTT. This gives the protein CASRTGNTGELFF. Looking up the rest from reference TRBV7-9 and TRBJ2-2 gives the full variable domain: DTGVSQNPRHKITKRGQNVTFRCDPISEHNRLYWYRQTLGQGPEFLTYFQNEAQLEKSRLLSDRFSAERPKGSFSTLEIQRTEQGDSAMYLCASRTGNTGELFFGEGSRLTVL.

This clonotype was observed a few times. The chain links TRBV15 to TRBJ1-1; tentatively, D is TRBD1 (5 bases). This CDR3 is 13 amino acids long. Germline assignment: CDR1 LNHNV and CDR2 YYDKDF (reference sequence). The ends were cut back, 5 bases at V and 5 bases at J, with 12 bases in the middle. The CDR3 nucleotides are TGTGCCACCAGCCGTTTTCGGGGGACTGAAGCTTTCTTT. Residues: CATSRFRGTEAFF.

This clonotype was detected many times. The rearrangement uses TRBV7-6 and TRBJ2-2, with 9 bases aligning to TRBD2. CDR1 and CDR2 from the germline V gene are SGHVS and FNYEAQ. The CDR3 contains 15 residues. V lost 5 bases, J lost 7 bases, and 8 bases stayed unmatched. This CDR3 reads CASSGRGGLGGELFF. As DNA, the CDR3 is TGTGCCAGCAGCGGGCGGGGGGGCCTTGGCGGGGAGCTGTTTTTT.

The CDR3: CSVRKPPTDTQYF. CDR3 nucleotides: TGCAGCGTTCGCAAACCCCCCACAGATACGCAGTATTTT. The J gene is TRBJ2-3, the V gene TRBV29-1; D remains unclear. Looked up from germline, CDR1 is SQVTM and CDR2 is ANQGSEA. Trimming cost V 5 bases and J 2 bases, with 11 bases left between them. This CDR3 comprises 13 residues.

The chain employs TRBV7-3 and TRBJ2-7; TRBD1 matches 8 bases. The CDR3 covers 12 residues. Losses at the gene ends were 2 bases for V and 10 bases for J; bases not matched to a gene: 4. Germline V lookup: CDR1 SGHTA, CDR2 FQGTGA. CDR3 sequence: CASSLLQGAQYF. The CDR3 nucleotides read TGTGCCAGCAGCTTACTTCAGGGGGCCCAGTACTTC. The whole variable domain, remainder taken from reference TRBV7-3 and TRBJ2-7, is GAGVSQTPSNKVTEKGKYVELRCDPISGHTALYWYRQSLGQGPEFLIYFQGTGAADDSGLPNDRFFAVRPEGSVSTLKIQRTERGDSAVYLCASSLLQGAQYFGPGTRLTVT.

There are a few counts of this clonotype. V and J are TRBV4-1 and TRBJ2-3; 13 bases are shared with TRBD2. CDR3 length equals 17 residues. V was pared by 4 bases and J by 10 bases, with 14 bases of the junction left unmatched. Germline V lookup: CDR1 MGHRA, CDR2 YSYEKL. The CDR3: CASSRLTSGGTLRPQYF. The CDR3 DNA sequence: TGCGCCAGCAGCCGCTTGACTAGCGGGGGGACCCTCCGCCCGCAGTATTTT.

This clonotype has a count of ten or more. The rearrangement joins TRBV19 to TRBJ1-1; TRBD1 agrees at 7 bases. The CDR3 spans 14 residues. V dropped 6 bases and J dropped 5; count of bases not matched to a gene: 9. Germline V gives CDR1 LNHDA, CDR2 SQIVND (reference sequence). The CDR3 DNA is TGTGCCAGTAGGAGACAGGGTTTGGGAACTGAAGCTTTCTTT. Its protein product is CASRRQGLGTEAFF.

CDR3 in DNA: TGCAGTGCTAGGTCGGACAGGGACAGCGAGCAGTACTTC. Protein product: CSARSDRDSEQYF. The gene calls are TRBV20-1 and TRBJ2-7; TRBD1 aligns across 8 bases. V lost 3 bases to trimming and J lost 6 bases; unmatched junction nucleotides: 7. Germline V gives CDR1 DFQATT, CDR2 SNEGSKA (reference sequence). The CDR3 runs to 13 residues.